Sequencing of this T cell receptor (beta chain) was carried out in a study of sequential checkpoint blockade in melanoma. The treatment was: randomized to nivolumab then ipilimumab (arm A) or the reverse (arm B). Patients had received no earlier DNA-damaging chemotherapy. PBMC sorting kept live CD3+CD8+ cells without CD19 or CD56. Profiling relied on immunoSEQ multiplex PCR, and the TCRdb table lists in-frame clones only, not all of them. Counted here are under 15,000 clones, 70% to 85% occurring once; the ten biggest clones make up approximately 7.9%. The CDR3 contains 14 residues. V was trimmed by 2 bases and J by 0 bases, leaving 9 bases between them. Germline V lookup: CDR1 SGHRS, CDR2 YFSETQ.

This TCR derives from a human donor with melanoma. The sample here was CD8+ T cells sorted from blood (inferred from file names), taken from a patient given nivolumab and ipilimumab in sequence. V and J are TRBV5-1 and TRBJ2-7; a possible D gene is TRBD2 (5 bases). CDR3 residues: CASSFAGGSYEQYF. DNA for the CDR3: TGCGCCAGCAGCTTCGCCGGAGGCTCCTACGAGCAGTACTTC.